This T cell receptor beta chain appears in the sequencing data of a study of blood T cells in healthy people across ages. V dropped 3 bases and J dropped 4; count of bases not matched to a gene: 5. Germline V gene sequence: CDR1 MNHNY, CDR2 SVGAGI (reference sequence). This CDR3 comprises 16 residues. The authors ran a second PCR of roughly 6 to 12 cycles using a sample-barcoded 5' primer and a J-beta primer mix. The yield of each sample was at least 2.5 million CDR3-containing paired-end reads. TCRdb passed the 5' RACE reads through MiXCR, listing each CDR3 protein once. The sample gives a few hundred thousand distinct CDR3 sequences, over 25% of which show up once; over 3.5% is in the top ten. The data were also submitted as part of a second study, on T cells of mothers and their children. That source adds: Compared with unrelated pairs, related mother-child pairs had slightly higher, non-significant overlap. There were no persistent microchimeric T cell clones detected.

The source is a boy aged 2 to 10 in good health. The chain recombines TRBV6-6 with TRBJ2-1; TRBD2 agrees at 11 bases. The sample taken for sequencing was blood. The CDR3 loop is CASSYLAGGQYNEQFF. Written as DNA, the CDR3 is TGTGCCAGCAGTTATTTAGCGGGGGGGCAATACAATGAGCAGTTCTTC.